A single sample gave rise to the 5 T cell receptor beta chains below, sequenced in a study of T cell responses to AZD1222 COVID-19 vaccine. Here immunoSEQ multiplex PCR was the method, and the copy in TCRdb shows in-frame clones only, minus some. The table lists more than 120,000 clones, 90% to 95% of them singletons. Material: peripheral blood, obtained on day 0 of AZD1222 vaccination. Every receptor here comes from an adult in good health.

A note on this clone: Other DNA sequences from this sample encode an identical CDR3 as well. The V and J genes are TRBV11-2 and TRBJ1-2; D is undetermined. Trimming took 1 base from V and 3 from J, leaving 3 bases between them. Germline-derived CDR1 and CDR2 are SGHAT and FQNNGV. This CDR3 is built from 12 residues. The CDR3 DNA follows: TGTGCCAGCAGCTTAGGGGACTATGGCTACACCTTC. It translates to CASSLGDYGYTF.

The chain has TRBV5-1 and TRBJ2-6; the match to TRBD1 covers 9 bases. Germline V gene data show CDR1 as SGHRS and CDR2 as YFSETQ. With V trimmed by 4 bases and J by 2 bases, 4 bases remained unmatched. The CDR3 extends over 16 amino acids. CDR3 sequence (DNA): TGCGCCAGCAGCACGAGACAGGGGGCTGGGGCCAACGTCCTGACTTTC. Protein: CASSTRQGAGANVLTF. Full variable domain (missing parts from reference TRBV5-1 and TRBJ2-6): KAGVTQTPRYLIKTRGQQVTLSCSPISGHRSVSWYQQTPGQGLQFLFEYFSETQRNKGNFPGRFSGRQFSNSRSEMNVSTLELGDSALYLCASSTRQGAGANVLTFGAGSRLTVL.

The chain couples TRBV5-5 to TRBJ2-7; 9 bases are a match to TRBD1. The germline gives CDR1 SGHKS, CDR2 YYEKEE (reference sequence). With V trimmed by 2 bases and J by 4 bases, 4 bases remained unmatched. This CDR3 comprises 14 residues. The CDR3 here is CASSFSGQGYEQYF. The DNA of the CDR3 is TGTGCCAGCAGCTTCTCGGGACAGGGTTACGAGCAGTACTTC.

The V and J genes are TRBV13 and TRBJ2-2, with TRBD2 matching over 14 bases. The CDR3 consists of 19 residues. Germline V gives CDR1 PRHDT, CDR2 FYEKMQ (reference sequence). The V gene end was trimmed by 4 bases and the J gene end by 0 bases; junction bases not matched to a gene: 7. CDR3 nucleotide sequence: TGTGCCAGCAGCTCCGGGGGACTAGCGGGAGCGTCGAACACCGGGGAGCTGTTTTTT. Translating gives CASSSGGLAGASNTGELFF.

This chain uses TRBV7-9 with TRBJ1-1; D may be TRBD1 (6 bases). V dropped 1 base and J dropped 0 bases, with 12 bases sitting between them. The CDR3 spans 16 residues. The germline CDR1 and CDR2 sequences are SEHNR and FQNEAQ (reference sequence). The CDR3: CASSLDWQGMNTEAFF. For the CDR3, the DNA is TGTGCCAGCAGCTTAGATTGGCAGGGGATGAACACTGAAGCTTTCTTT.